The 20 T cell receptor beta chains reported below all come from one sample, sequenced in a study of T cells after yellow fever vaccination. TCRdb processed the 5' RACE reads anew with MiXCR; each CDR3 protein has one entry. Here the sample spans 170,000 or so distinct CDR3 sequences, about 6.2% being singletons. Source: CD4+ T cells sorted from PBMCs, taken on the day of the first yellow fever vaccination. Receptor source: a man aged 18 to 35 who received the YFV17D yellow fever vaccine.

The chain links TRBV7-7 to TRBJ2-1; 7 nucleotides align to TRBD2. Unmatched junction bases numbered 6, after V lost 1 base and J lost 9 bases. CDR1 is SSHAT and CDR2 is FNYEAQ in the germline V gene (reference sequence). This CDR3 comprises 14 residues. DNA of the CDR3: TGTGCCAGCAGCTTAGGGCCCACTAGCGCTGAGCAGTTCTTC. Translated, it gives CASSLGPTSAEQFF. Variable domain in full (rest from reference TRBV7-7 and TRBJ2-1): GAGVSQSPRYKVTKRGQDVTLRCDPISSHATLYWYQQALGQGPEFLTYFNYEAQPDKSGLPSDRFSAERPEGSISTLTIQRTEQRDSAMYRCASSLGPTSAEQFFGPGTRLTVL.

Only a few counts were recorded for this clonotype. The chain couples TRBV2 to TRBJ1-2, with unresolved D. CDR1 is SNHLY and CDR2 is FYNNEI in the germline V gene. Trimming stripped 5 bases from V and 4 bases from J, with 17 bases between. This CDR3 is built from 15 residues. The CDR3 here is CASSLVPGNPYGYTF. The CDR3, as DNA: TGTGCCAGCAGTCTAGTCCCCGGGAACCCCTATGGCTACACCTTC.

A note on this clonotype: One end of the junction fails to match germline, which may point to a read error. The genes are TRBV7-7 and TRBJ2-1; D uncertain. This CDR3 is 15 amino acids long. Germline V gene data show CDR1 as SSHAT and CDR2 as FNYEAQ (reference sequence). CDR3: CASSPRVNSYNEQFF. The DNA for the CDR3 is TGTGCTAGCAGCCCCCGGGTCAACTCCTACAATGAGCAGTTCTTC.

There are many counts of this clonotype. This chain joins TRBV18 and TRBJ1-1; D is undetermined. CDR1 is KGHSH and CDR2 is LQKENI in the germline V gene. The CDR3 extends over 16 amino acids. The V end lost 5 bases, the J end lost 1 base, and 17 bases lay between the germline ends. CDR3: CASSVIGLGPNTEAFF. For the CDR3, the DNA is TGTGCCAGCTCAGTAATAGGTCTGGGCCCGAACACTGAAGCTTTCTTT.

This clonotype has a count of ten or more. The genes are TRBV14 and TRBJ1-4, with D hard to call. The germline V and J ends were trimmed by 0 bases and 3 bases, with 8 bases remaining between them. Germline CDR1 and CDR2: SGHDN and FVKESK. The length of the CDR3 is 15 residues. The CDR3 reads CASSQEWASNEKLFF. CDR3 coding DNA: TGTGCCAGCAGCCAAGAATGGGCTTCTAATGAAAAACTGTTTTTT.

About this clonotype: The junction departs from the called germline gene at one end, perhaps through a read error. The CDR3 DNA reads as TGTGCCAGCAGTTTAATCCCCGGACTCCATGCTTTC. This sequence encodes CASSLIPGLHAF. The J gene is TRBJ2-7, the V gene TRBV12-3 or TRBV12-4; maybe TRBD2 (5 bases). This CDR3 spans 12 amino acids.

The table lists this clonotype with many counts. The V gene is TRBV5-1, the J gene TRBJ2-3; D unresolved. This CDR3 spans 12 amino acids. Trimming removed 2 bases at V and 3 bases at J, with 4 bases between. Per the germline V gene, CDR1 is SGHRS and CDR2 is YFSETQ. CDR3 sequence (DNA): TGCGCCAGCAGCTTCGAGACAGATACGCAGTATTTT. It codes for CASSFETDTQYF.

This clonotype occurred a few times. The gene calls are TRBV18 and TRBJ1-5, with unresolved D. V lost 1 base to trimming and J lost 3 bases, with 4 bases between them. Germline V CDR1 and CDR2: KGHSH, LQKENI. CDR3 length: 13 residues. The CDR3 loop reads CASSPRDNQPQHF. DNA for the CDR3: TGTGCCAGCTCACCACGTGACAATCAGCCCCAGCATTTT.

This clonotype appeared once. Possible read error: a much larger clone is one base away. The chain employs TRBV24-1 and TRBJ2-5, with D hard to call. Trimming removed 5 bases from V and 5 bases from J, with 11 bases in between. Germline V gene lookup returns CDR1 KGHDR and CDR2 SFDVKD. The CDR3 length is 13 residues. The chain's CDR3 is CATSGSSHETQYF. The CDR3 region has the DNA TGTGCCACCAGTGGTTCGTCCCATGAGACCCAGTACTTC.

This clonotype showed up many times. The chain uses TRBV7-9 and TRBJ2-3; D uncertain. V lost 3 bases and J 3 bases, leaving 10 bases between the germline ends. The CDR3 contains 14 residues. CDR1 and CDR2 (germline): SEHNR, FQNEAQ (reference sequence). CDR3 nucleotide sequence: TGTGCCAGCAGCTTTTCGGCCAGTACAGATACGCAGTATTTT. It specifies CASSFSASTDTQYF.

The chain employs TRBV2 and TRBJ2-2; D not certain. Trimming pared 6 bases from V and 4 bases from J, leaving 12 bases between. Germline values: CDR1 SNHLY, CDR2 FYNNEI. CDR3 size: 14 residues. The CDR3 DNA follows: TGTGCCAGCAGCGAAACGGGCTTCACCGGGGAGCTGTTTTTT. Amino acid sequence: CASSETGFTGELFF.

This clonotype came up a few times. This chain uses TRBV30 with TRBJ1-1, with D maybe TRBD1 (5 bases). Germline CDR1 GTSNPN, CDR2 SVGIG (reference sequence). The CDR3 consists of 13 residues. With 3 bases removed from V and 0 bases from J, the gap between germline ends came to 8 bases. CDR3 protein: CAWRGALNTEAFF. The CDR3 DNA sequence: TGTGCCTGGAGAGGGGCCCTGAACACTGAAGCTTTCTTT.

This clonotype was seen a few times. The CDR3 loop reads CAISVGGSVNEQFF. CDR3 nucleotide sequence: TGTGCCATCAGTGTAGGGGGCTCGGTCAATGAGCAGTTCTTC. The chain employs TRBV10-3 and TRBJ2-1, with 7 bases lining up with TRBD1. This CDR3 comprises 14 residues. CDR1 and CDR2 from the germline V gene are ENHRY and SYGVKD. V shed 4 bases, J shed 6 bases, and the junction held 6 bases outside the gene matches.

This clonotype was found many times. This chain connects TRBV4-2 to TRBJ2-1, with a tentative D call TRBD2 (6 bases). Germline V lookup: CDR1 LGHNA, CDR2 YNFKEQ. The CDR3 runs to 17 residues. The V gene lost 1 base and the J gene lost 6 bases, with 19 bases spanning the gap. CDR3 DNA: TGTGCCAGCAGCCAAGTGGACTACTCTAATGAGTTCAATGAGCAGTTCTTC. It translates to CASSQVDYSNEFNEQFF.

There are many counts of this clonotype. The genes are TRBV4-3 and TRBJ1-6; 8 bases line up with TRBD1. There are 16 residues in the CDR3. Germline V gene sequence: CDR1 LGHNA, CDR2 YSLEER. V lost 1 base to trimming and J lost 7 bases; unmatched junction nucleotides: 6. CDR3 nucleotides: TGCGCCAGCAGCCAAGTAGGGACAGGCCTAAATTCACCCCTCCACTTT. It translates to CASSQVGTGLNSPLHF.

This clonotype was picked up many times. The chain employs TRBV11-3 and TRBJ1-1; D is unresolved. With 4 bases removed from V and 4 bases from J, the gap between germline ends came to 10 bases. This CDR3 is 13 amino acids long. CDR1 and CDR2 from the germline V gene are SGHNT and YENEEA. The chain's CDR3 is CASSYGVSTEAFF. DNA of the CDR3: TGTGCCAGCAGCTATGGAGTATCCACTGAAGCTTTCTTT.

This clonotype was counted a few times. The V and J genes are TRBV3-1 and TRBJ2-1, with D perhaps TRBD2 (5 bases). CDR1 is LGHDT and CDR2 is YNNKEL in the germline V gene (reference sequence). Trimming removed 2 bases at V and 4 bases at J, with 9 bases between. The CDR3 has 14 residues. CDR3 region: CASSQWTDYNEQFF. CDR3 bases: TGTGCCAGCAGCCAATGGACTGATTACAATGAGCAGTTCTTC.

This clonotype appeared many times. The rearrangement links TRBV28 to TRBJ2-5, with a tentative D call TRBD1 (5 bases). Germline V CDR1 and CDR2: MDHEN, SYDVKM. This CDR3 is built from 14 residues. Trimming removed 3 bases from V and 2 bases from J, with 10 bases in between. The CDR3 DNA follows: TGTGCCAGCAGTTTCCAGGGCCCTCAAGAGACCCAGTACTTC. It is translated as CASSFQGPQETQYF.

This chain connects TRBV12-3 or TRBV12-4 to TRBJ1-1; D not resolved. The CDR3 sequence is 14 residues long. Deletions cut 2 bases from V and 1 base from J, with 8 bases between. The CDR3 reads CASSLWATNTEAFF. The DNA for the CDR3 is TGTGCCAGCAGTTTATGGGCAACGAACACTGAAGCTTTCTTT.

Ten or more counts support this clonotype. This chain uses TRBV12-3 or TRBV12-4 with TRBJ1-1; no clear D gene. This CDR3 comprises 14 residues. V gave up 1 base and J gave up 4 bases, with 10 bases separating them. The CDR3, as DNA: TGTGCCAGCAGTTTAGGGAGTCAGAGCACTGAAGCTTTCTTT. Translated, it gives CASSLGSQSTEAFF.